What follows are 28 T cell receptor beta chains derived from one specimen sequenced in a study of vaccination effects on CD4 cells after COVID-19. Assay: immunoSEQ multiplex PCR; the TCRdb copy retains only in-frame clones and omits some. The table shows about 79,000 clones, with about 70% occurring only once. Antigens for these TCRs are unknown. Viral peptide pool expansion of antigen-specific CD4+ T cells preceded sequencing in the ViraFEST assay. With approximately 10 days of culture completed, CD4+ T cells were isolated. The material sequenced was CD4+ T cells from PBMCs cultured with HCoV-229E spike peptides, taken before COVID-19 vaccination. These receptors were obtained from a human donor who received a COVID-19 vaccine.

The genes are TRBV6-5 and TRBJ2-5; D gene uncertain. V shed 9 bases and J shed 4 bases, with 18 bases lying between them. Germline CDR1 and CDR2: MNHEY and SVGAGI. The CDR3 extends over 14 amino acids. CDR3 nucleotides: TGTGCCAGTAGGGTGACATCGGTAGGAGAGACCCAGTACTTC. Translation gives CASRVTSVGETQYF.

In this sample, this clone turned up a few times. The chain employs TRBV5-1 and TRBJ1-1, with TRBD1 matching over 7 bases. There are 15 residues in the CDR3. From germline, CDR1 is SGHRS and CDR2 YFSETQ. Trimming at V came to 4 bases and at J to 1 base, leaving 7 bases not matched to a gene. The CDR3 DNA reads TGCGCCAGCAGCCAATCCGGGACAGAGAACACTGAAGCTTTCTTT. Translated, it gives CASSQSGTENTEAFF. The variable domain in full, completed from reference TRBV5-1 and TRBJ1-1, reads KAGVTQTPRYLIKTRGQQVTLSCSPISGHRSVSWYQQTPGQGLQFLFEYFSETQRNKGNFPGRFSGRQFSNSRSEMNVSTLELGDSALYLCASSQSGTENTEAFFGQGTRLTVV.

The chain combines TRBV6-1 with TRBJ1-6; tentative D call: TRBD1 (6 bases). V shed 2 bases and J shed 10 bases, with 21 bases lying between them. Germline CDR1 MNHNS, CDR2 SASEGT. The CDR3 has 17 residues. CDR3 DNA: TGTGCCAGCAGTGAATTGTTTATGGGGGCTCGGGGCTCACCCCTCCACTTT. It specifies CASSELFMGARGSPLHF.

The J gene is TRBJ2-4, the V gene TRBV18; 12 bases align to TRBD2. J was trimmed by 2 bases and V by 0 bases; bases with no gene match: 8. The CDR3 has 19 residues. Germline V gives CDR1 KGHSH, CDR2 LQKENI. In DNA form, the CDR3 reads TGTGCCAGCTCACCACCGTCTAGCGGGGGGGCCGGGACCAAAAACATTCAGTACTTC. Its translation: CASSPPSSGGAGTKNIQYF.

This chain links TRBV7-8 with TRBJ1-2, with 9 nucleotides matching TRBD1. In germline, CDR1 is SGHVS, CDR2 FQNEAQ. With 6 bases clipped from V and 6 bases from J, the junction kept 8 bases outside the gene matches. CDR3 length equals 14 residues. The CDR3, as DNA: TGTGCCAGCAGACAGGGGGCCTCCCCTCATGGCTACACCTTC. This translates into CASRQGASPHGYTF.

The CDR3 DNA reads TGCGCCAGCAGCTTGGATTACGCAGGGGCGAACACTGAAGCTTTCTTT. Translating it yields CASSLDYAGANTEAFF. The rearrangement joins TRBV5-1 to TRBJ1-1, with a tentative D call TRBD1 (6 bases). V dropped 0 bases and J dropped 1 base, with 13 bases sitting between them. The CDR3 is 16 amino acids. Germline lookup yields CDR1 SGHRS and CDR2 YFSETQ.

This clone was observed a handful of times. The chain employs TRBV18 and TRBJ2-5, with TRBD1 identical over 9 bases. Germline assignment: CDR1 KGHSH and CDR2 LQKENI. V lost 5 bases and J lost 5; bases outside the gene matches: 9. The CDR3 spans 15 residues. For the CDR3, the DNA is TGTGCCAGCTCAACCAATACAGGGGGCGACGAGACCCAGTACTTC. Translation: CASSTNTGGDETQYF. The entire variable domain, with the rest obtained from reference TRBV18 and TRBJ2-5, is as follows: NAGVMQNPRHLVRRRGQEARLRCSPMKGHSHVYWYRQLPEEGLKFMVYLQKENIIDESGMPKERFSAEFPKEGPSILRIQQVVRGDSAAYFCASSTNTGGDETQYFGPGTRLLVL.

The chain recombines TRBV14 with TRBJ1-2; the D is unclear. Germline V gene data show CDR1 as SGHDN and CDR2 as FVKESK. V dropped 4 bases and J dropped 0 bases, with 9 bases sitting between them. The CDR3 contains 14 residues. CDR3 DNA sequence: TGTGCCAGCAGCCCCTTGGCAGCTAACTATGGCTACACCTTC. This sequence encodes CASSPLAANYGYTF.

This chain uses TRBV14 with TRBJ2-1; possible D gene TRBD2, 6 bases. In germline, CDR1 is SGHDN, CDR2 FVKESK. V lost 4 bases and J 8 bases, leaving 15 bases between the germline ends. The CDR3 totals 14 residues. CDR3 DNA: TGTGCCAGCAGCCCGGGACTCCCCCCCTATGAGCAGTTCTTC. Its translation: CASSPGLPPYEQFF.

This chain links TRBV7-2 with TRBJ2-3; D call uncertain. Germline V gene data show CDR1 as SGHTA and CDR2 as FQGNSA. There are 14 residues in the CDR3. Trimming left V 3 bases short and J 1 base short, with 8 bases between. CDR3 in DNA: TGTGCCAGCAGCTTTCTAGACCGCACAGATACGCAGTATTTT. This codes for CASSFLDRTDTQYF. The full variable domain, its missing parts supplied by reference TRBV7-2 and TRBJ2-3, is GAGVSQSPSNKVTEKGKDVELRCDPISGHTALYWYRQSLGQGLEFLIYFQGNSAPDKSGLPSDRFSAERTGGSVSTLTIQRTQQEDSAVYLCASSFLDRTDTQYFGPGTRLTVL.

The chain has TRBV6-2 or TRBV6-3 and TRBJ2-5; D gene unclear. CDR3 length: 15 amino acids. CDR1 and CDR2 (germline): MNHEY, SVGEGT. The V end was cut by 5 bases, the J end by 5 bases, with 18 bases between. The CDR3 loop reads CASSPRPGLWETQYF. Here the CDR3 DNA reads TGTGCCAGCAGTCCCCGCCCAGGCCTTTGGGAGACCCAGTACTTC.

Here the CDR3 reads CASGERVPGELFF. CDR3 nucleotides: TGCGCCAGCGGCGAAAGGGTCCCCGGGGAGCTGTTTTTT. The chain is built from TRBV5-1 and TRBJ2-2; no reliable D call. The V end lost 7 bases, the J end lost 6 bases, and 13 bases lay between the germline ends. This CDR3 has 13 amino acids. Germline CDR1 SGHRS, CDR2 YFSETQ.

Here the CDR3 DNA reads TGTGCCACCAGTGATTTGATGGGACTAGCGGGGGGTCGTCAGTATTTT. Its translation is CATSDLMGLAGGRQYF. This chain connects TRBV24-1 to TRBJ2-3; 15 bases agree with TRBD2. Trimming removed 0 bases from V and 12 bases from J; junction bases left unmatched: 6. CDR1 is KGHDR, CDR2 SFDVKD, per germline. This CDR3 region has 16 residues.

This clone was seen a handful of times. CDR3 DNA sequence: TGTGCCAGCAGTTCGCAACCCGGCCTTGAAGCTTTCTTT. This sequence encodes CASSSQPGLEAFF. This rearrangement joins TRBV7-3 to TRBJ1-1, with D unresolved. V dropped 6 bases and J dropped 7 bases, with 15 bases sitting between them. This CDR3 spans 13 amino acids. Germline CDR1 reads SGHTA; CDR2 reads FQGTGA.

The rearrangement links TRBV28 to TRBJ2-5; D possibly corresponds to TRBD2 (6 bases). Germline V gene sequence: CDR1 MDHEN, CDR2 SYDVKM. The CDR3 sequence is 13 residues long. V shed 3 bases and J shed 7 bases, with 12 bases lying between them. The CDR3 DNA sequence: TGTGCCAGCAGTTTGTCAGGGCGGGGGACCCAGTACTTC. Translation gives CASSLSGRGTQYF.

CDR3 region: CASSLAPLGAGANVLTF. The CDR3 region has the DNA TGCGCCAGCAGCTTGGCTCCCTTGGGAGCCGGGGCCAACGTCCTGACTTTC. The gene calls are TRBV5-1 and TRBJ2-6; a possible D gene is TRBD2 (5 bases). This CDR3 is built from 17 residues. CDR1 is SGHRS and CDR2 is YFSETQ in the germline V gene. Trimming cost V 0 bases and J 4 bases, with 14 bases left between them.

This chain joins TRBV12-3 or TRBV12-4 and TRBJ2-5, with D unresolved. This CDR3 contains 12 residues. V dropped 1 base and J dropped 2 bases, with 2 bases sitting between them. DNA of the CDR3: TGTGCCAGCAGTTTAGTACAAGAGACCCAGTACTTC. It yields the protein CASSLVQETQYF.

The chain's CDR3 is CASSLGGSEKLFF. CDR3 DNA: TGTGCCAGCAGCCTGGGGGGGAGTGAAAAACTGTTTTTT. The chain recombines TRBV6-5 with TRBJ1-4; possibly TRBD1 for D (5 bases). The CDR3 extends over 13 amino acids. Trimming removed 6 bases at V and 7 bases at J, with 12 bases between. Germline V CDR1 and CDR2: MNHEY, SVGAGI.

The CDR3 DNA reads as TGTGCCAGCTCACCACCGGGACAGCCCTACGAGCAGTACGTC. Translated, it gives CASSPPGQPYEQYV. The chain is built from TRBV18 and TRBJ2-7, with 7 bases aligning to TRBD1. Trimming cost V 0 bases and J 2 bases; bases outside gene matches: 1. The CDR3 has 14 residues. In germline, CDR1 is KGHSH, CDR2 LQKENI.

The V and J genes are TRBV6-4 and TRBJ2-3; D possibly corresponds to TRBD1 (5 bases). CDR3 length: 18 residues. The germline V and J ends were trimmed by 5 bases and 0 bases, with 21 bases remaining between them. Germline values: CDR1 MRHNA, CDR2 SNTAGT. The CDR3 DNA is TGTGCCAGCAGTTTTTCCTTTACAGGTGCCTCTAGCACAGATACGCAGTATTTT. Translating gives CASSFSFTGASSTDTQYF.

This clone was counted once. The rearrangement joins TRBV9 to TRBJ1-3; unclear D gene. With 4 bases removed from V and 3 bases from J, the gap between germline ends came to 14 bases. Germline V gene sequence: CDR1 SGDLS, CDR2 YYNGEE. CDR3 length: 15 amino acids. The CDR3: CASSPRDYYGNTIYF. CDR3 DNA sequence: TGTGCCAGCAGCCCCCGTGACTACTATGGAAACACCATATATTTT.

This chain joins TRBV12-2 and TRBJ2-5; the tabulated D call, TRBD2, remains unverified against the DNA. TRBV12-2 is an annotated pseudogene. CDR3 length: 14 amino acids. The CDR3 region is CASRSPLGWETQYF. DNA of the CDR3: TGTGCAAGTCGCTCGCCTCTCGGTTGGGAGACCCAGTACTTC.

The DNA of the CDR3 is TGCGCCAGCAGCCCCCTCCCGACAGGGGGAAACACAGATACGCAGTATTTT. Encoded protein: CASSPLPTGGNTDTQYF. This chain uses TRBV5-1 with TRBJ2-3, with 9 positions matching TRBD1. This CDR3 is built from 17 residues. Germline V gene sequence: CDR1 SGHRS, CDR2 YFSETQ. V gave up 4 bases and J gave up 2 bases; unmatched junction bases: 11.

The gene calls are TRBV27 and TRBJ2-1, with 16 bases that match TRBD2. The V and J ends lost 4 bases and 1 base, in that order; junction bases with no gene match: 16. There are 22 residues in the CDR3. Germline V gene data show CDR1 as MNHEY and CDR2 as SMNVEV (reference sequence). The CDR3 is CASSSHVSPGLAGGWSYNEQFF. CDR3 coding DNA: TGTGCCAGCAGTTCTCACGTCTCCCCGGGACTAGCGGGGGGGTGGTCCTACAATGAGCAGTTCTTC.

The rearrangement uses TRBV2 and TRBJ2-5; 11 bases agree with TRBD2. Germline V gene data show CDR1 as SNHLY and CDR2 as FYNNEI. The CDR3 totals 16 residues. The J segment lost 0 bases and the V segment lost 2 bases, leaving 2 bases of the junction unmatched. The CDR3 reads CASSEPSGGYQETQYF. The CDR3 nucleotides read TGTGCCAGCAGTGAACCTAGCGGGGGGTACCAAGAGACCCAGTACTTC.

As DNA, the CDR3 is TGTGCCAGCTCACGGGGGACAGTCTACGAGCAGTACGTC. This translates into CASSRGTVYEQYV. The rearrangement uses TRBV18 and TRBJ2-7, with TRBD1 matching over 7 bases. V was clipped by 4 bases and J by 3 bases; unmatched bases: 3. This CDR3 region has 13 residues. Germline V gene lookup returns CDR1 KGHSH and CDR2 LQKENI.

V usage is TRBV7-2 and J usage is TRBJ1-5, with D possibly being TRBD1 (5 bases). Germline loops: CDR1 SGHTA, CDR2 FQGNSA. Trimming left V 5 bases short and J 8 bases short, with 13 bases between. The CDR3 consists of 13 residues. The chain's CDR3 is CASSLQVSEPQHF. CDR3 sequence (DNA): TGTGCCAGCAGCCTACAGGTTTCCGAGCCCCAGCATTTT. Full variable domain (remainder filled in from reference TRBV7-2 and TRBJ1-5): GAGVSQSPSNKVTEKGKDVELRCDPISGHTALYWYRQSLGQGLEFLIYFQGNSAPDKSGLPSDRFSAERTGGSVSTLTIQRTQQEDSAVYLCASSLQVSEPQHFGDGTRLSIL.

This chain joins TRBV6-6 and TRBJ2-1, with 14 bases lining up with TRBD2. This CDR3 has 16 amino acids. With V trimmed by 7 bases and J by 7 bases, 9 bases remained unmatched. In germline, CDR1 is MNHNY, CDR2 SVGAGI (reference sequence). The DNA of the CDR3 is TGTGCCAGCATTACGAGGGGGACTAGCGGGGGTAATGAGCAGTTCTTC. This sequence encodes CASITRGTSGGNEQFF.